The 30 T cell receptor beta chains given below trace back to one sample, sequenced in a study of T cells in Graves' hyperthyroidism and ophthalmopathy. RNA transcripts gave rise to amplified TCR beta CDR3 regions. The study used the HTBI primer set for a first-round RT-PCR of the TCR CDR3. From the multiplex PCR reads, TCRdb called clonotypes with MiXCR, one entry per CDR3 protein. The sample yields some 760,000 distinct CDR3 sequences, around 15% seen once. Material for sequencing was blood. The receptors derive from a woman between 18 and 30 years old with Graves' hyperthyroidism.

The CDR3 DNA is TGTGCCAGCAGAAGGGGAGAAGGGTATAATTCACCCCTCCACTTT. Its translation: CASRRGEGYNSPLHF. V usage is TRBV28 and J usage is TRBJ1-6; tentatively, D is TRBD1 (5 bases). Between the trimmed V and J ends, which lost 6 bases and 4 bases, there was a span of 13 bases. This CDR3 region has 15 residues. CDR1 and CDR2 from the germline V gene are MDHEN and SYDVKM.

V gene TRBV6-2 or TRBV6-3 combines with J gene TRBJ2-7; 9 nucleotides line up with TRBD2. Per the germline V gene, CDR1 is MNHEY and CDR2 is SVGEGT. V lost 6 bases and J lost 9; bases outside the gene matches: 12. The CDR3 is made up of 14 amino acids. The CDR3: CASSFLAGSRGQYF. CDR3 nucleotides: TGTGCCAGCAGCTTCCTAGCGGGATCGCGAGGGCAGTACTTC.

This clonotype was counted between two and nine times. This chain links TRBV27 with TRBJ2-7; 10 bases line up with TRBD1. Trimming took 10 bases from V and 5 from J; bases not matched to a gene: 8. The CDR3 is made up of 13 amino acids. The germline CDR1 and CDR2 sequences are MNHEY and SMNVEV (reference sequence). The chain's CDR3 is CANESGTGDEQYF. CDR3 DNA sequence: TGTGCCAACGAATCCGGGACAGGGGACGAGCAGTACTTC.

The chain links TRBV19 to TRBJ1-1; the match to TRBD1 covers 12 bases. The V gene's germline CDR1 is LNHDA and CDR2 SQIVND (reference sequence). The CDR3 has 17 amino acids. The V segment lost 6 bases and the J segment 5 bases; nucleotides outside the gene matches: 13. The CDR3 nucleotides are TGTGCCAGTAGCATCGGAAGGGACAGGGGGCCAGGGACTGAAGCTTTCTTT. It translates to CASSIGRDRGPGTEAFF.

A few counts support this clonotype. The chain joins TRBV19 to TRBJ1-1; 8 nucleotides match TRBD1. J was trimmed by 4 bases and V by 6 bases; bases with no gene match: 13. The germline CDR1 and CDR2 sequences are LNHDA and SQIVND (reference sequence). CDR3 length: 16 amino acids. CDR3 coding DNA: TGTGCCAGTAGAGCCAAAGACAGGGGAATGGGCACTGAAGCTTTCTTT. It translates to CASRAKDRGMGTEAFF.

CDR3 sequence (DNA): TGTGCCAGCAGCTTAAACTTACGCCGCGGAGCCCTGCAGTTCTTC. Protein: CASSLNLRRGALQFF. The V call is TRBV7-3, the J call TRBJ2-1, with unresolved D. V was trimmed by 1 base and J by 12 bases, leaving 19 bases between them. Germline CDR1 is SGHTA and CDR2 is FQGTGA. The CDR3 is made up of 15 amino acids.

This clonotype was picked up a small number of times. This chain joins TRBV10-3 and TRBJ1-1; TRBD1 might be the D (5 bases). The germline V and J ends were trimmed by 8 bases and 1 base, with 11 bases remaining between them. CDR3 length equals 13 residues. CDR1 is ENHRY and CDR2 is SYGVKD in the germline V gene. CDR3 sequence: CAIGGRTNTEAFF. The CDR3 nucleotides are TGTGCCATCGGGGGACGGACGAACACTGAAGCTTTCTTT.

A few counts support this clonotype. The DNA of the CDR3 is TGTGCCAGCAGGGATAAGAGGACTGAAGCTTTCTTT. It codes for CASRDKRTEAFF. The chain is built from TRBV6-2 or TRBV6-3 and TRBJ1-1; D not resolved. Germline V gene lookup returns CDR1 MNHEY and CDR2 SVGEGT. V dropped 6 bases and J dropped 5 bases, with 10 bases sitting between them. CDR3 size: 12 residues.

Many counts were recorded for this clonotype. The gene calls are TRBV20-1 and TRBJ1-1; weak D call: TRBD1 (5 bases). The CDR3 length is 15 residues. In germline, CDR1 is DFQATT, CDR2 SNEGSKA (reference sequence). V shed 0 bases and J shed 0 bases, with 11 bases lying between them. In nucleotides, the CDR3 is TGCAGTGCTAGAGAGGGGGGGAATCTGAACACTGAAGCTTTCTTT. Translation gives CSAREGGNLNTEAFF.

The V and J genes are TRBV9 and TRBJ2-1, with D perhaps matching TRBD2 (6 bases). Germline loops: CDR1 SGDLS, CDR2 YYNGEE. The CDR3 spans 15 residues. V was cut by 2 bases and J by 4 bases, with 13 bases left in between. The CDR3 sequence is CASSVGSGDYNEQFF. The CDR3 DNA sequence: TGTGCCAGCAGCGTTGGTAGCGGAGATTACAATGAGCAGTTCTTC.

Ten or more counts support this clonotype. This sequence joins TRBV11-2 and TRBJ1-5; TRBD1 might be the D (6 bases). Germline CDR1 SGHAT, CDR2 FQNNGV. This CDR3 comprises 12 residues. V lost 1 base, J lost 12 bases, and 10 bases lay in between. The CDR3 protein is CASSLGTARQHF. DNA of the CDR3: TGTGCCAGCAGCTTAGGGACAGCGCGCCAGCATTTT.

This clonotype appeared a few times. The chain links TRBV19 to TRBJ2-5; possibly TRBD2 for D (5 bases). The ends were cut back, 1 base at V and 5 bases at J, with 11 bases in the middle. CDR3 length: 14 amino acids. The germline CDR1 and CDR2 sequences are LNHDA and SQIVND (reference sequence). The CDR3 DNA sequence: TGTGCCAGTAGTATAGGAGGGCTTCGGGAGACCCAGTACTTC. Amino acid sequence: CASSIGGLRETQYF.

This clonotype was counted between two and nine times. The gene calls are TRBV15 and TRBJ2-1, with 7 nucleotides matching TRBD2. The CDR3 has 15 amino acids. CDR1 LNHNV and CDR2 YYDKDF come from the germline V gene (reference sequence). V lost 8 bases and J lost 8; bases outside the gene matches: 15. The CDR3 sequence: CATDSGGRLGDEQFF. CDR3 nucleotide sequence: TGTGCCACCGACTCGGGGGGTCGACTAGGCGATGAGCAGTTCTTC. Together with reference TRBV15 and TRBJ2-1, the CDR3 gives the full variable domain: DAMVIQNPRYQVTQFGKPVTLSCSQTLNHNVMYWYQQKSSQAPKLLFHYYDKDFNNEADTPDNFQSRRPNTSFCFLDIRSPGLGDTAMYLCATDSGGRLGDEQFFGPGTRLTVL.

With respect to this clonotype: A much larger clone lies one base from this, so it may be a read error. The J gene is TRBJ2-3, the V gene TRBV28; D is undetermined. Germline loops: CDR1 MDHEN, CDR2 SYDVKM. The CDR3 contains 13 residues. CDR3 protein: CASSPSWADTRYF. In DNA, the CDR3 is TGTGCCAGCAGCCCATCTTGGGCAGATACGCGGTATTTT. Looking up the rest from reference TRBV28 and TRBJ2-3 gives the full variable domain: DVKVTQSSRYLVKRTGEKVFLECVQDMDHENMFWYRQDPGLGLRLIYFSYDVKMKEKGDIPEGYSVSREKKERFSLILESASTNQTSMYLCASSPSWADTRYFGPGTRLTVL.

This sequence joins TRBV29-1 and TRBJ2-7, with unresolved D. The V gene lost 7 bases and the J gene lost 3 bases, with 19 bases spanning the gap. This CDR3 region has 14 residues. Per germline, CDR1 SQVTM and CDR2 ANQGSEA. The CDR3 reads CSASGLFPDYEQYF. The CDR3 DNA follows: TGCAGCGCCTCGGGCCTTTTCCCGGACTACGAGCAGTACTTC.

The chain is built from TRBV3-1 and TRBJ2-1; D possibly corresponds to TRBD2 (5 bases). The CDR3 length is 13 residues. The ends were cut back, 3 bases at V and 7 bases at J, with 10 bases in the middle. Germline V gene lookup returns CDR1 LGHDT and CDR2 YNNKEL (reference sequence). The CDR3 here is CASSHTRGNEQFF. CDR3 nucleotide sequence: TGTGCCAGCAGCCACACCCGAGGGAATGAGCAGTTCTTC.

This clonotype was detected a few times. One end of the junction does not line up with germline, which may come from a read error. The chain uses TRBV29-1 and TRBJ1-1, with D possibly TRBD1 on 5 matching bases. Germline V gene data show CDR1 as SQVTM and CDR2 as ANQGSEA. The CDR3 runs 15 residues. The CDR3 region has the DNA TGCAGCGCTGAAGGGGTAGGGCCGATGAACACTGAAGCTTTCTTT. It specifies CSAEGVGPMNTEAFF.

The CDR3 spells CASSYSKGYTEAFF. The CDR3 DNA reads TGTGCCAGCAGTTACTCTAAAGGTTATACTGAAGCTTTCTTT. The chain is built from TRBV6-5 and TRBJ1-1; no firm D call. The CDR3 spans 14 residues. V gave up 0 bases and J gave up 5 bases, with 10 bases separating them. Germline CDR1 MNHEY, CDR2 SVGAGI.

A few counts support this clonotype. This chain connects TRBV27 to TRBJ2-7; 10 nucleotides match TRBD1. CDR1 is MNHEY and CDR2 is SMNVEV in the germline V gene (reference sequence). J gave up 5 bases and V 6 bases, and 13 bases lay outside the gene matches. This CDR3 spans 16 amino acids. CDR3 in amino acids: CASRTLRDRGIHEQYF. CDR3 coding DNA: TGTGCCAGCAGAACCCTCCGGGACAGGGGAATCCACGAGCAGTACTTC.

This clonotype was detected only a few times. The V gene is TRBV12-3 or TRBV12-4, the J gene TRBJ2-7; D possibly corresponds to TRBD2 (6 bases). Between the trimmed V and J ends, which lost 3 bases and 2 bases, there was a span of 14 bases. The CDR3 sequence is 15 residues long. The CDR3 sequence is CASSLSKGLPYEQYF. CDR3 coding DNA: TGTGCCAGCAGTTTGTCAAAGGGACTCCCCTACGAGCAGTACTTC.

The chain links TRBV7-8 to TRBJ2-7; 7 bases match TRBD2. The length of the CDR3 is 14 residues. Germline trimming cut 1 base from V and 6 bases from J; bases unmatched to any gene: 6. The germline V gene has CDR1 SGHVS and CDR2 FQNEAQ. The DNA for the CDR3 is TGTGCCAGCAGCTTAGTTCGGCGGGGGTTCGAGCAGTACTTC. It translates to CASSLVRRGFEQYF.

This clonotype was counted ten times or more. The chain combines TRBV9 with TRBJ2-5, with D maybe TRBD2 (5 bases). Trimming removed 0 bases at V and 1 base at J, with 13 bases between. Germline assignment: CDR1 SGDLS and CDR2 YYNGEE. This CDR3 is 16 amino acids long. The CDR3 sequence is CASSVGPQGSQETQYF. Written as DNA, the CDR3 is TGTGCCAGCAGCGTAGGACCTCAAGGGAGCCAAGAGACCCAGTACTTC.

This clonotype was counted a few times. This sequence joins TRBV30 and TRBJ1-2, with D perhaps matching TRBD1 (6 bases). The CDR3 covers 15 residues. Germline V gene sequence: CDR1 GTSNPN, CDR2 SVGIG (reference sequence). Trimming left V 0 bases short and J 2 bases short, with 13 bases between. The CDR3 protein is CAWSVAGALNYGYTF. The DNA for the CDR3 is TGTGCCTGGAGTGTAGCAGGGGCCCTCAACTATGGCTACACCTTC.

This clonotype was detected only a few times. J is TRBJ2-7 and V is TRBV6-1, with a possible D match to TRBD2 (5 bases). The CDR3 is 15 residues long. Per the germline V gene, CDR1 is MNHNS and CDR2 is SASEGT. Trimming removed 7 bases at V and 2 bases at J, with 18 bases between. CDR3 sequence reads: CASTPLRVQTYEQYF. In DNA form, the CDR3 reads TGTGCCAGCACCCCCCTGAGGGTACAGACCTACGAGCAGTACTTC.

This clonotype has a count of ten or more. The CDR3 region has the DNA TGCAGTGCTGATAGCGGGTTGGGCAATGAGCAGTTCTTC. Its translation is CSADSGLGNEQFF. V is TRBV20-1 and J is TRBJ2-1; 7 bases are a match to TRBD2. The CDR3 spans 13 residues. V lost 5 bases, J lost 6 bases, and 7 bases stayed unmatched. The germline CDR1 and CDR2 sequences are DFQATT and SNEGSKA (reference sequence).

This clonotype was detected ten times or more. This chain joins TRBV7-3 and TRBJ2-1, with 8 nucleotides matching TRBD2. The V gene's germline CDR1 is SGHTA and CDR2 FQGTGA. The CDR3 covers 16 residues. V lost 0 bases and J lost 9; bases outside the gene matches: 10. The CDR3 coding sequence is TGTGCCAGCAGCTTAACCCCCGGGACTAGGGGTGTTGAGCAGTTCTTC. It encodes CASSLTPGTRGVEQFF.

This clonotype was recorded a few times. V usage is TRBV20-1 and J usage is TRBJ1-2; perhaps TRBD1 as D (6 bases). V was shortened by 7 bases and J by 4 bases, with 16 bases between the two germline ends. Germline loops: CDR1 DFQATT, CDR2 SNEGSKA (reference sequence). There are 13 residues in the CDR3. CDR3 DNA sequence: TGCAGTGTTAGGGATTCAGGGGTCTATGGCTACACCTTC. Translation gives CSVRDSGVYGYTF.

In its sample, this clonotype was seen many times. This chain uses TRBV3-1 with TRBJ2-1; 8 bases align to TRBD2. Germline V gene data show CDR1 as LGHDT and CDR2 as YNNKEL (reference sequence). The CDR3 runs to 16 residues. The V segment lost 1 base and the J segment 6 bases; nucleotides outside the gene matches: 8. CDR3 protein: CASSQVPSGSINEQFF. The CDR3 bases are TGTGCCAGCAGCCAAGTACCTAGCGGGTCTATCAATGAGCAGTTCTTC.

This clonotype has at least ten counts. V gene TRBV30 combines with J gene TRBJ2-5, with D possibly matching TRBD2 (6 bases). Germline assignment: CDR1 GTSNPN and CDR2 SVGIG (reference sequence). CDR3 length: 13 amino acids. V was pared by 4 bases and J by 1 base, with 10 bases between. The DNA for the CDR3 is TGTGCCTGGATTGTTAGCGGCCAAGAGACCCAGTACTTC. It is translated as CAWIVSGQETQYF.

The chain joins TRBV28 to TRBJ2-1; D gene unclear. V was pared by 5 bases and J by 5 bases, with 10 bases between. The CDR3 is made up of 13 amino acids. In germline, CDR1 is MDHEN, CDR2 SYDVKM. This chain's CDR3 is CASSTRPNNEQFF. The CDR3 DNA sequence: TGTGCCAGCAGTACACGCCCCAACAATGAGCAGTTCTTC.